This record covers a single T cell receptor (beta chain). The antigen remains unidentified. This may stem from a read error, because a much larger clone lies one nucleotide away. The CDR3 does not close with the conserved phenylalanine or tryptophan, likely indicating a read error. V lost 3 bases to trimming and J lost 0 bases, with 12 bases between them. Germline V lookup: CDR1 DFQATT, CDR2 SNEGSKA (reference sequence). There are 15 residues in the CDR3. These data are taken from a study of tumor and adjacent non-tumor tissue in lung cancer. Background on the study: There were 11 to 13 adenocarcinoma, a couple of squamous cell carcinoma and 1 small cell lung cancer cases.

The template was RNA from unsorted bulk tissue. This non-tumor lung sample came from over 3 cm beyond the tumor edge. Between August and November 2014, newly diagnosed, chemotherapy-naive lung cancer patients underwent thoracic surgery in China. Whole-study results and caveats: Compared with tumor, normal lung showed significantly lower TCR diversity. Patients with more diverse tumor TCRs had worse survival.

The library came from three nested PCR rounds adapted from ARM-PCR protocols. TCRdb processed the multiplex PCR reads anew with MiXCR; each CDR3 protein has one entry. The data show some 100,000 distinct CDR3 sequences, 80% seen once. The specimen was distant non-tumor lung tissue. This clonotype was sampled from a man between 60 and 70 years old with small cell lung cancer. J is TRBJ1-5 and V is TRBV20-1, with D possibly matching TRBD1 (5 bases). The CDR3 is CSASAGHYSNQPQHY. The CDR3 region has the DNA TGCAGTGCTAGCGCCGGACACTATAGCAATCAGCCCCAGCATTAT.